The 17 T cell receptor beta chains below all came from one sample that was sequenced in a study of T cell repertoires in ileal Crohn's disease. Clones were sequenced by immunoSEQ multiplex PCR, and TCRdb holds only the in-frame ones, with some missing. The table shows fewer than 5,500 clones, with around four fifths occurring only once. The sequenced sample was ileal tissue. The receptors come from an adult with Crohn's disease.

V gene TRBV5-4 combines with J gene TRBJ1-2; TRBD1 matches 8 bases. Germline assignment: CDR1 SGHNT and CDR2 YYREEE (reference sequence). The CDR3 spans 16 residues. Trimming at V came to 4 bases and at J to 2 bases, leaving 10 bases not matched to a gene. The CDR3 reads CASSPETGAQNYGYTF. The CDR3 bases are TGTGCCAGCAGCCCGGAGACAGGGGCCCAGAACTATGGCTACACCTTC.

The genes are TRBV5-1 and TRBJ2-3; D is perhaps TRBD1 (5 bases). The CDR3 is 14 amino acids. CDR1 is SGHRS, CDR2 YFSETQ, per germline. V lost 0 bases and J 2 bases, leaving 7 bases between the germline ends. DNA for the CDR3: TGCGCCAGCAGCTTGGACGGACACACAGATACGCAGTATTTT. Its translation is CASSLDGHTDTQYF.

V is TRBV19 and J is TRBJ1-2; 7 positions match TRBD1. With V trimmed by 9 bases and J by 2 bases, 6 bases remained unmatched. Germline V CDR1 and CDR2: LNHDA, SQIVND (reference sequence). This CDR3 comprises 13 residues. CDR3 sequence: CASAPTGNYGYTF. For the CDR3, the DNA is TGTGCCAGCGCCCCGACAGGGAACTATGGCTACACCTTC.

The chain recombines TRBV4-1 with TRBJ1-2, with TRBD1 as a possible D gene (5 bases). CDR1 and CDR2 (germline): MGHRA, YSYEKL. This CDR3 contains 15 residues. V lost 4 bases to trimming and J lost 6 bases, with 18 bases between them. CDR3 sequence: CASSPTEGKLHGYTF. In DNA, the CDR3 is TGCGCCAGCAGCCCAACCGAGGGGAAGCTTCATGGCTACACCTTC.

The V call is TRBV19, the J call TRBJ1-1, with 7 bases lining up with TRBD1. Germline values: CDR1 LNHDA, CDR2 SQIVND (reference sequence). V lost 2 bases, J lost 11 bases, and 11 bases stayed unmatched. This CDR3 spans 14 amino acids. Here the CDR3 reads CASSIPWPTGKAFF. CDR3 sequence (DNA): TGTGCCAGTAGTATACCATGGCCGACAGGGAAGGCTTTCTTT. The whole variable domain, remainder taken from reference TRBV19 and TRBJ1-1, is DGGITQSPKYLFRKEGQNVTLSCEQNLNHDAMYWYRQDPGQGLRLIYYSQIVNDFQKGDIAEGYSVSREKKESFPLTVTSAQKNPTAFYLCASSIPWPTGKAFFGQGTRLTVV.

The genes are TRBV5-6 and TRBJ1-2; D may be TRBD1 (5 bases). Trimming stripped 3 bases from V and 8 bases from J, with 17 bases between. The V gene's germline CDR1 is SGHDT and CDR2 YYEEEE. The CDR3 runs to 14 residues. CDR3 DNA sequence: TGTGCCAGCAGCTCCGGGACGGTGATGGGGGGCTACACCTTC. Residues: CASSSGTVMGGYTF.

The chain couples TRBV5-4 to TRBJ2-1; 7 bases fit TRBD2. V trimming: 0 bases; J trimming: 10 bases; junction bases outside the gene matches: 13. Germline loops: CDR1 SGHNT, CDR2 YYREEE (reference sequence). CDR3 length: 16 amino acids. The CDR3 protein is CASSLASGLRAKEQFF. Here the CDR3 DNA reads TGTGCCAGCAGCTTGGCTTCGGGACTAAGGGCAAAGGAGCAGTTCTTC.

The chain couples TRBV9 to TRBJ1-4; possibly TRBD1 for D (5 bases). Trimming cost V 0 bases and J 7 bases, with 13 bases left between them. The CDR3 contains 15 residues. The germline V gene has CDR1 SGDLS and CDR2 YYNGEE. CDR3 sequence: CASSVASGHREKLFF. For the CDR3, the DNA is TGTGCCAGCAGCGTAGCTTCAGGGCATCGTGAAAAACTGTTTTTT. Full variable domain (missing parts from reference TRBV9 and TRBJ1-4): DSGVTQTPKHLITATGQRVTLRCSPRSGDLSVYWYQQSLDQGLQFLIQYYNGEERAKGNILERFSAQQFPDLHSELNLSSLELGDSALYFCASSVASGHREKLFFGSGTQLSVL.

The chain joins TRBV19 to TRBJ1-5; tentative D call: TRBD1 (5 bases). From germline, CDR1 is LNHDA and CDR2 SQIVND (reference sequence). CDR3 length: 14 residues. Trimming left V 3 bases short and J 6 bases short, with 12 bases between. The CDR3 spells CASSMSGASQPQHF. CDR3 bases: TGTGCCAGTAGTATGTCTGGGGCCAGTCAGCCCCAGCATTTT.

The chain joins TRBV5-1 to TRBJ1-4, with 8 bases that match TRBD1. The germline V gene encodes CDR1 SGHRS and CDR2 YFSETQ. Unmatched junction bases numbered 6, after V lost 5 bases and J lost 0 bases. CDR3 length equals 16 residues. The CDR3: CASRTGQGATNEKLFF. The CDR3 DNA reads as TGCGCCAGCAGAACCGGACAGGGAGCAACTAATGAAAAACTGTTTTTT.

The chain uses TRBV28 and TRBJ1-1; D gene ambiguous. V lost 3 bases, J lost 7 bases, and 6 bases lay in between. CDR1 and CDR2 (germline): MDHEN, SYDVKM. The CDR3 covers 11 residues. The CDR3 sequence is CASSFLGEAFF. As DNA, the CDR3 is TGTGCCAGCAGTTTCCTCGGTGAAGCTTTCTTT. Based on the CDR3 plus reference TRBV28 and TRBJ1-1, the full variable domain is DVKVTQSSRYLVKRTGEKVFLECVQDMDHENMFWYRQDPGLGLRLIYFSYDVKMKEKGDIPEGYSVSREKKERFSLILESASTNQTSMYLCASSFLGEAFFGQGTRLTVV.

This clone has just a few counts. The gene calls are TRBV27 and TRBJ1-2, with D possibly TRBD1 on 5 matching bases. The CDR3 length is 12 residues. The V end lost 7 bases, the J end lost 5 bases, and 11 bases lay between the germline ends. Per germline, CDR1 MNHEY and CDR2 SMNVEV (reference sequence). CDR3 sequence reads: CASNRGYYGYTF. As DNA, the CDR3 is TGTGCCAGCAATCGGGGGTATTATGGCTACACCTTC.

In its sample, this clone is large. Other DNA sequences in the sample encode the same CDR3. The rearrangement uses TRBV5-1 and TRBJ1-2; no clear D gene. Germline V CDR1 and CDR2: SGHRS, YFSETQ. The germline V and J ends were trimmed by 2 bases and 0 bases, with 8 bases remaining between them. The CDR3 totals 14 residues. CDR3 protein: CASSFEGPNYGYTF. CDR3 in DNA: TGCGCCAGCAGCTTCGAAGGGCCTAACTATGGCTACACCTTC.

The rearrangement links TRBV19 to TRBJ1-2; D is unresolved. Germline V gives CDR1 LNHDA, CDR2 SQIVND (reference sequence). The CDR3 has 15 residues. The ends were cut back, 1 base at V and 2 bases at J, with 11 bases in the middle. This chain's CDR3 is CASSIGGSLNYGYTF. The DNA of the CDR3 is TGTGCCAGTAGTATAGGAGGCAGCTTAAACTATGGCTACACCTTC.

The rearrangement links TRBV7-9 to TRBJ2-7; TRBD2 matches 12 bases. The V and J ends lost 5 bases and 1 base, in that order; junction bases with no gene match: 3. The V gene's germline CDR1 is SEHNR and CDR2 FQNEAQ (reference sequence). The CDR3 runs 15 residues. This chain's CDR3 is CASSPSGRGSYEQYF. The DNA of the CDR3 is TGTGCCAGCAGCCCTAGCGGGAGGGGATCCTACGAGCAGTACTTC. Variable domain in full (rest from reference TRBV7-9 and TRBJ2-7): DTGVSQNPRHKITKRGQNVTFRCDPISEHNRLYWYRQTLGQGPEFLTYFQNEAQLEKSRLLSDRFSAERPKGSFSTLEIQRTEQGDSAMYLCASSPSGRGSYEQYFGPGTRLTVT.

The gene calls are TRBV29-1 and TRBJ2-5; a weak D match, TRBD1 (7 bases). The V gene's germline CDR1 is SQVTM and CDR2 ANQGSEA. CDR3 length: 13 amino acids. With 6 bases removed from V and 4 bases from J, the gap between germline ends came to 15 bases. The CDR3: CSVRQGGTETQYF. The CDR3 DNA reads TGCAGCGTCCGACAGGGAGGTACAGAGACCCAGTACTTC.

CDR3: CASRQNDITGANVLTF. CDR3 sequence (DNA): TGTGCCAGTAGACAGAACGACATTACTGGGGCCAACGTCCTGACTTTC. The chain joins TRBV19 to TRBJ2-6, with D uncertain. Germline CDR1 LNHDA, CDR2 SQIVND (reference sequence). The CDR3 is 16 residues long. The V end was cut by 6 bases, the J end by 2 bases, with 14 bases between.